This T cell receptor beta chain was documented in a study of shared clonotypes between healthy human individuals. The naive CD8 subset, CD45RO-negative cells positively selected for CCR7, excluded terminally differentiated effector memory CD45RA+ cells. Profiling relied on immunoSEQ multiplex PCR, and the TCRdb table lists in-frame clones only, not all of them. The sample yields 1.5 million to 2.5 million clones, about 95% seen once. This CDR3 comprises 18 residues. V lost 6 bases to trimming and J lost 0 bases; unmatched junction nucleotides: 9. Germline lookup yields CDR1 SNHLY and CDR2 FYNNEI. On this clone: Its antigen is undetermined.

Study-wide results and limits: Generally, estimated richness proved larger in naive subsets than it did in memory subsets.

The receptor was isolated from a man aged 18 to 35 in good health. Sequencing was performed on naive CD8+ T cells sorted from blood. This chain links TRBV2 with TRBJ2-7; 15 bases agree with TRBD2. CDR3 coding DNA: TGTGCCAGCAGCGTTCCCGGGACTAGCGGGGGGTCCTCCTACGAGCAGTACTTC. Encoded protein: CASSVPGTSGGSSYEQYF.